The 4 T cell receptor beta chains reported below all come from one sample, sequenced in a study of monozygotic twins with inflammatory bowel disease. Following a re-call of the 5' RACE reads, TCRdb has one entry per CDR3 protein and lacks DNA. The sample's table shows around 400,000 distinct CDR3 sequences. Input material: blood. The receptors here all came from a human donor with ulcerative colitis or Crohn's disease, or a healthy co-twin of an affected twin (not recorded which).

The chain has TRBV4-3 and TRBJ2-5; no DNA is available, so the TRBD1 call from TCRdb remains unchecked. Germline CDR1 and CDR2: LGHNA and YSLEER. CDR3 length: 13 amino acids. This chain's CDR3 is CASSQAPGETQYF.

The chain uses TRBV5-1 and TRBJ2-5; the TCRdb D gene call, TRBD2, has no DNA to confirm it. The CDR3 has 14 residues. The germline gives CDR1 SGHRS, CDR2 YFSETQ. CDR3 sequence: CASSPPGLQETQYF.

Here the CDR3 reads CASSVNPGYEQYF. The V call is TRBV10-2, the J call TRBJ2-7; checking the TCRdb D call of TRBD1 is not possible without DNA. The CDR3 totals 13 residues. Germline-derived CDR1 and CDR2 are WSHSY and SAAADI.

The rearrangement uses TRBV3-1 and TRBJ2-1; TCRdb gives TRBD2 as the D gene, but with no DNA this cannot be confirmed. Germline V gene sequence: CDR1 LGHDT, CDR2 YNNKEL (reference sequence). This CDR3 has 18 amino acids. This CDR3 reads CASSQAPFGLAGDNEQFF.